These 25 T cell receptor beta chains were all obtained from the same sample, sequenced in a study of blood T cell repertoires in COVID-19. Only in-frame clones appear in the TCRdb table, and some are missing; sequencing was by immunoSEQ multiplex PCR. The data show about 160,000 clones, approximately 86% seen once. What was sequenced was peripheral blood. Receptors originate from a woman in her thirties or forties with COVID-19, enrolled during active disease.

This chain joins TRBV9 and TRBJ1-3; D is possibly TRBD1 (6 bases). Germline-derived CDR1 and CDR2 are SGDLS and YYNGEE. V was trimmed by 3 bases and J by 0 bases, leaving 13 bases between them. The CDR3 covers 16 residues. CDR3 amino acids: CASSEGTFSSGNTIYF. CDR3 bases: TGTGCCAGCAGCGAGGGGACATTTAGCTCTGGAAACACCATATATTTT.

The V gene is TRBV3-1 (or the pseudogene TRBV3-2), the J gene TRBJ2-3; TRBD2 is a possible D gene (6 bases). Germline V gives CDR1 LGHDT, CDR2 YNNKEL (reference sequence). V dropped 4 bases and J dropped 3 bases, with 17 bases sitting between them. The CDR3 length is 16 residues. CDR3 DNA: TGTGCCAGCAGCCCAAGAGAACTAGCCCAGACAGATACGCAGTATTTT. Amino acids: CASSPRELAQTDTQYF.

V gene TRBV14 combines with J gene TRBJ2-3; 12 nucleotides match TRBD2. Looked up from germline, CDR1 is SGHDN and CDR2 is FVKESK. V lost 6 bases to trimming and J lost 7 bases; unmatched junction nucleotides: 11. CDR3 size: 16 residues. The CDR3: CASSRATSGGQNTQYF. Here the CDR3 DNA reads TGTGCCAGCAGTCGGGCCACTAGCGGGGGGCAAAATACGCAGTATTTT. Filled out from reference TRBV14 and TRBJ2-3, the complete variable domain reads EAGVTQFPSHSVIEKGQTVTLRCDPISGHDNLYWYRRVMGKEIKFLLHFVKESKQDESGMPNNRFLAERTGGTYSTLKVQPAELEDSGVYFCASSRATSGGQNTQYFGPGTRLTVL.

The chain couples TRBV13 to TRBJ1-1; D unclear. Germline CDR1 and CDR2: PRHDT and FYEKMQ (reference sequence). With 1 base removed from V and 0 bases from J, the gap between germline ends came to 6 bases. The CDR3 covers 14 residues. The DNA of the CDR3 is TGTGCCAGCAGCTTAGAACATCTGAACACTGAAGCTTTCTTT. Translation gives CASSLEHLNTEAFF.

J is TRBJ2-7 and V is TRBV15, with 8 bases lining up with TRBD1. The germline gives CDR1 LNHNV, CDR2 YYDKDF (reference sequence). The CDR3 runs to 14 residues. The trim removed 6 bases at V and 4 bases at J, leaving 8 bases unmatched. This CDR3 is CATSNTGTGYEQYF. The CDR3 DNA reads TGTGCCACCAGTAATACCGGGACAGGTTACGAGCAGTACTTC.

This clone has just one count. This chain links TRBV19 with TRBJ2-5, with D perhaps matching TRBD2 (7 bases). This CDR3 comprises 15 residues. Trimming took 1 base from V and 5 from J, leaving 14 bases between them. Germline-derived CDR1 and CDR2 are LNHDA and SQIVND (reference sequence). CDR3 sequence reads: CASSIGRGARETQYF. CDR3 nucleotides: TGTGCCAGTAGTATAGGTCGGGGGGCGCGGGAGACCCAGTACTTC.

CDR3 DNA sequence: TGCGCCAGCAGCCCCGCCTCGGTAGCTTCCTACAATGAGCAGTTCTTC. Residues: CASSPASVASYNEQFF. J is TRBJ2-1 and V is TRBV5-1; D is unclear. Germline V gene lookup returns CDR1 SGHRS and CDR2 YFSETQ. With 4 bases removed from V and 1 base from J, the gap between germline ends came to 15 bases. The CDR3 is 16 amino acids. Variable domain in full (rest from reference TRBV5-1 and TRBJ2-1): KAGVTQTPRYLIKTRGQQVTLSCSPISGHRSVSWYQQTPGQGLQFLFEYFSETQRNKGNFPGRFSGRQFSNSRSEMNVSTLELGDSALYLCASSPASVASYNEQFFGPGTRLTVL.

This chain uses TRBV27 with TRBJ2-5; TRBD1 matches 7 bases. Germline lookup yields CDR1 MNHEY and CDR2 SMNVEV (reference sequence). The CDR3 is 14 amino acids. The V and J ends lost 5 bases and 2 bases, in that order; junction bases with no gene match: 5. CDR3: CASSPSRGQETQYF. The CDR3 bases are TGTGCCAGCAGTCCATCCAGGGGGCAAGAGACCCAGTACTTC.

The chain joins TRBV6-5 to TRBJ1-2; D gene ambiguous. This CDR3 is 14 amino acids long. V gave up 2 bases and J gave up 6 bases, with 13 bases separating them. Germline CDR1 reads MNHEY; CDR2 reads SVGAGI. The CDR3 DNA follows: TGTGCCAGCAGTTACAACAGCCTCCTGAATGGCTACACCTTC. Translating gives CASSYNSLLNGYTF.

The CDR3 DNA reads as TGTGCCAGCAGCTGGGTTCGGGCGGGAGGGTACTACGAGCAGTACTTC. Translated, it gives CASSWVRAGGYYEQYF. V and J are TRBV5-4 and TRBJ2-7; 9 positions match TRBD2. CDR1 and CDR2 from the germline V gene are SGHNT and YYREEE (reference sequence). The CDR3 has 16 amino acids. Germline trimming cut 3 bases from V and 3 bases from J; bases unmatched to any gene: 10.

In its sample, this clone was seen a few times. This chain links TRBV6-2 or TRBV6-3 with TRBJ1-6; D might be TRBD1 (6 bases). The ends were cut back, 4 bases at V and 7 bases at J, with 8 bases in the middle. Germline assignment: CDR1 MNHEY and CDR2 SVGEGT. This CDR3 comprises 13 residues. The CDR3 DNA reads as TGTGCCAGCAGTTGGACAGCCAATTCACCCCTCCACTTT. As protein: CASSWTANSPLHF.

In DNA form, the CDR3 reads TGTGCCAGCAGCCACGGACTAGTGGTTATCAATGAGCAGTTCTTC. Amino acid sequence: CASSHGLVVINEQFF. This chain connects TRBV3-1 (or the pseudogene TRBV3-2) to TRBJ2-1; the match to TRBD2 covers 7 bases. V lost 3 bases, J lost 6 bases, and 8 bases stayed unmatched. Germline V gene lookup returns CDR1 LGHDT and CDR2 YNNKEL (reference sequence). The CDR3 runs 15 residues.

This clone was seen a single time. This chain links TRBV7-2 with TRBJ2-5, with TRBD2 matching 9 bases. CDR1 SGHTA and CDR2 FQGNSA come from the germline V gene. This CDR3 contains 19 residues. Losses at the gene ends were 1 base for V and 5 bases for J; bases not matched to a gene: 17. The CDR3 region is CASSLDVGGRAFWWETQYF. CDR3 sequence (DNA): TGTGCCAGCAGCTTAGATGTTGGCGGGAGGGCGTTCTGGTGGGAGACCCAGTACTTC. The variable domain in full, with the rest retrieved from reference TRBV7-2 and TRBJ2-5, is GAGVSQSPSNKVTEKGKDVELRCDPISGHTALYWYRQSLGQGLEFLIYFQGNSAPDKSGLPSDRFSAERTGGSVSTLTIQRTQQEDSAVYLCASSLDVGGRAFWWETQYFGPGTRLLVL.

Only a few counts were recorded for this clone. This chain joins TRBV7-8 and TRBJ2-1; TRBD1 is a possible D gene (6 bases). From germline, CDR1 is SGHVS and CDR2 FQNEAQ. Trimming shortened V by 6 bases and J by 9 bases, and 18 bases separated the two germline ends. The CDR3 contains 14 residues. CDR3 DNA sequence: TGTGCCAGCAGTTTAACTCAGGGGTGGGCTGAGCAGTTCTTC. Translated: CASSLTQGWAEQFF.

The sample holds one count of this clone. The chain employs TRBV29-1 and TRBJ2-2, with 9 bases lining up with TRBD2. The CDR3 runs to 14 residues. The junction had 6 bases not matched to a gene; V was cut back by 4 bases and J by 6 bases. Germline CDR1 reads SQVTM; CDR2 reads ANQGSEA. The CDR3 nucleotides are TGCAGCGTTGTCGGCGGGGGGGAAGCCGGGGAGCTGTTTTTT. This gives the protein CSVVGGGEAGELFF.

V gene TRBV19 combines with J gene TRBJ2-7; maybe TRBD2 (6 bases). This CDR3 is 12 amino acids long. Germline V gene data show CDR1 as LNHDA and CDR2 as SQIVND (reference sequence). The V gene lost 3 bases and the J gene lost 6 bases, with 9 bases spanning the gap. The DNA of the CDR3 is TGTGCCAGTAGTATGGGGGGTGGCGAGCAGTACTTC. Translating gives CASSMGGGEQYF.

The rearrangement uses TRBV19 and TRBJ1-2; no clear D gene. V lost 3 bases and J lost 8, with 16 bases in between. Germline V gene sequence: CDR1 LNHDA, CDR2 SQIVND (reference sequence). CDR3 size: 14 residues. The CDR3 coding sequence is TGTGCCAGTAGTATGTCGGAGCTCCCCTCCGGCTACACCTTC. This codes for CASSMSELPSGYTF.

The chain couples TRBV27 to TRBJ2-5, with 7 bases fitting TRBD1. Germline V gives CDR1 MNHEY, CDR2 SMNVEV (reference sequence). The CDR3 sequence is 15 residues long. V lost 8 bases and J lost 0; bases outside the gene matches: 9. As DNA, the CDR3 is TGTGCCAGCGGCCGGGACAGCCTTAACCAAGAGACCCAGTACTTC. Translation gives CASGRDSLNQETQYF.

The chain employs TRBV27 and TRBJ1-5; D unresolved. Looked up from germline, CDR1 is MNHEY and CDR2 is SMNVEV (reference sequence). The CDR3 loop spans 12 amino acids. V was pared by 3 bases and J by 7 bases, with 7 bases between. Here the CDR3 reads CASSFPGQPQHF. CDR3 DNA sequence: TGTGCCAGCAGTTTCCCCGGGCAGCCCCAGCATTTT.

This clone showed up just a few times. This chain uses TRBV24-1 with TRBJ2-5; 7 bases line up with TRBD1. This CDR3 is built from 12 residues. Looked up from germline, CDR1 is KGHDR and CDR2 is SFDVKD. The junction had 3 bases not matched to a gene; V was cut back by 6 bases and J by 6 bases. The CDR3 DNA follows: TGTGCCACCAGTTTACAGGGGCAGACCCAGTACTTC. Translating gives CATSLQGQTQYF.

The chain combines TRBV5-5 with TRBJ2-5; TRBD2 is a possible D gene (5 bases). This CDR3 contains 13 residues. Per the germline V gene, CDR1 is SGHKS and CDR2 is YYEKEE (reference sequence). The ends were cut back, 0 bases at V and 5 bases at J, with 8 bases in the middle. The CDR3 DNA follows: TGTGCCAGCAGCTTGGACTCGGGGGAGACCCAGTACTTC. Translation gives CASSLDSGETQYF.

J is TRBJ1-3 and V is TRBV13; perhaps TRBD1 as D (5 bases). The CDR3 is 14 amino acids. CDR1 PRHDT and CDR2 FYEKMQ come from the germline V gene (reference sequence). Trimming took 5 bases from V and 4 from J, leaving 12 bases between them. Here the CDR3 DNA reads TGTGCCAGCAGCACCAGGGCGGCAGGAAACACCATATATTTT. Its protein is CASSTRAAGNTIYF.

The V gene is TRBV5-5, the J gene TRBJ2-1; 9 positions agree with TRBD1. CDR3 length equals 15 residues. Trimming at V came to 4 bases and at J to 6 bases, leaving 8 bases not matched to a gene. Germline loops: CDR1 SGHKS, CDR2 YYEKEE (reference sequence). CDR3 in amino acids: CASSRTGGEGNEQFF. In DNA, the CDR3 is TGTGCCAGCAGCCGAACAGGGGGCGAAGGCAATGAGCAGTTCTTC. The full variable domain, in which reference TRBV5-5 and TRBJ2-1 provide the parts outside the CDR3, is DAGVTQSPTHLIKTRGQQVTLRCSPISGHKSVSWYQQVLGQGPQFIFQYYEKEERGRGNFPDRFSARQFPNYSSELNVNALLLGDSALYLCASSRTGGEGNEQFFGPGTRLTVL.

This clone was seen a single time. This rearrangement joins TRBV7-6 to TRBJ2-3; possible D gene TRBD1, 5 bases. The ends were cut back, 4 bases at V and 0 bases at J, with 14 bases in the middle. The V gene's germline CDR1 is SGHVS and CDR2 FNYEAQ. CDR3 size: 16 residues. The CDR3 bases are TGTGCCAGCAGCTCGATTGGGGCCCCTAGCACAGATACGCAGTATTTT. Translation: CASSSIGAPSTDTQYF.

The table lists this clone with a few counts. The chain couples TRBV30 to TRBJ1-5; D remains ambiguous. Germline CDR1 is GTSNPN and CDR2 is SVGIG (reference sequence). The V gene lost 0 bases and the J gene lost 4 bases, with 7 bases spanning the gap. The CDR3 has 13 amino acids. The CDR3 DNA follows: TGTGCCTGGAGTGTTAAAACAAATCAGCCCCAGCATTTT. Amino acids: CAWSVKTNQPQHF. The full variable domain, with the rest looked up from reference TRBV30 and TRBJ1-5, is SQTIHQWPATLVQPVGSPLSLECTVEGTSNPNLYWYRQAAGRGLQLLFYSVGIGQISSEVPQNLSASRPQDRQFILSSKKLLLSDSGFYLCAWSVKTNQPQHFGDGTRLSIL.